The clone carrying this TCR beta chain appeared a single time. CDR3 size: 16 residues. Germline values: CDR1 MNHEY, CDR2 SMNVEV (reference sequence). V lost 4 bases, J lost 3 bases, and 19 bases lay in between. This sample was included in a study of shared clonotypes between healthy human individuals. In the study overall: Every donor yielded three CD4 naive, three CD4 memory, two CD8 naive and one CD8 memory plate.

Profiling relied on immunoSEQ multiplex PCR, and the TCRdb table lists in-frame clones only, not all of them. In the table there are about 2.4 million clones, approximately 93% of which are singletons. The genes are TRBV27 and TRBJ2-7; tentative D call: TRBD1 (6 bases). The sequencing sample was made of naive CD4+ T cells from PBMCs. Stated subset: CD45RA+ positively selected. The source of this sequence is a man between 18 and 29 years old in good health. Some clones in this sample may be carry-over from other donors' samples. The CDR3 DNA reads as TGTGCCAGCAGTTCCTTCCCGGAGACAGGTGGCTACGAGCAGTACTTC. Translating it yields CASSSFPETGGYEQYF.